The clone carrying this T cell receptor (beta chain) was seen a single time. These data belong to a study of blood T cell repertoires in COVID-19. On the study more broadly: From the United States, Italy and Spain came samples of acute and convalescent COVID-19. T cells, B-cell-depleted T cells, or PBMCs provided the cDNA or gDNA that served as material.

Original methodology: Estimates of nucleated cell counts were drawn from the amplification of reference gene primers. Assay: immunoSEQ multiplex PCR; the TCRdb copy retains only in-frame clones and omits some. V, J and clone size are taken as reported in that table, and D and trimming were inferred from the DNA itself. The repertoire holds some 340,000 clones, 65% to 85% seen once, with almost 3% in the top ten. There are 15 residues in the CDR3. Losses at the gene ends were 2 bases for V and 1 base for J; bases not matched to a gene: 2. Looked up from germline, CDR1 is SGHDT and CDR2 is YYEEEE. Sequencing was done on a sample of peripheral blood. This rearrangement joins TRBV5-6 to TRBJ2-3, with TRBD1 identical over 9 bases. The sequence derives from a man aged 25-45 years with active or convalescent COVID-19. CDR3 coding DNA: TGTGCCAGCAGCTTTACAGGGGGCGGCACAGATACGCAGTATTTT. Residues: CASSFTGGGTDTQYF.